The clone carrying this T cell receptor (beta chain) was found a few times. Regions amplified from RNA transcripts were the TCR beta CDR3 regions. HTBI primers were used for first-round RT-PCR of the TCR CDR3. TCRdb reprocessed the multiplex PCR reads with MiXCR, giving one entry per CDR3 protein. Here the sample spans hundreds of thousands of distinct CDR3 sequences, 20% to 25% being singletons. This sample was taken from a study of T cells in Graves' hyperthyroidism and ophthalmopathy. The CDR3 sequence is 12 residues long. CDR1 is MNHNS and CDR2 is SASEGT in the germline V gene. Between the trimmed V and J ends, which lost 11 bases and 3 bases, there was a span of 10 bases.

The TCR comes from a man aged 30 to 45 with Graves' ophthalmopathy. The sequencing input was blood. The gene calls are TRBV6-1 and TRBJ2-2; no firm D call. Here the CDR3 DNA reads TGTGCCGCAGGCCCTGACACCGGGGAGCTGTTTTTT. Its translation is CAAGPDTGELFF.